This entry lists 2 T cell receptor beta chains sequenced from one sample in a study of T cell responses to AZD1222 COVID-19 vaccine. Method: immunoSEQ multiplex PCR; TCRdb's copy keeps in-frame clones and lacks some. The sample holds under 45,000 clones, roughly 84% seen once. Sequenced material: peripheral blood, taken 28 days after the second AZD1222 dose. Receptors originate from an adult who received the AZD1222 COVID-19 vaccine.

The J gene is TRBJ2-2, the V gene TRBV11-3; D unresolved. Germline assignment: CDR1 SGHNT and CDR2 YENEEA. V was pared by 0 bases and J by 5 bases, with 4 bases between. The CDR3 consists of 13 residues. CDR3 amino acids: CASSLEGTGELFF. CDR3 in DNA: TGTGCCAGCAGCTTAGAGGGAACCGGGGAGCTGTTTTTT.

V and J are TRBV7-6 and TRBJ1-2; TRBD1 aligns across 10 bases. Germline V CDR1 and CDR2: SGHVS, FNYEAQ. V gave up 4 bases and J gave up 6 bases; unmatched junction bases: 14. This CDR3 has 17 residues. CDR3 in DNA: TGTGCCAGCAGCTCTAGGGACAGGGGAGGGCCGGGGGATGGCTACACCTTC. It codes for CASSSRDRGGPGDGYTF.